What follows are 19 T cell receptor beta chains derived from one specimen sequenced in a study of cytomegalovirus exposure and HLA in healthy donors. The primer mix had 60 Vbeta and 13 Jbeta primers. TCRdb's copy holds only in-frame clones and misses some; the assay was immunoSEQ multiplex PCR. This table has about 120,000 clones, more than 75% appearing once. Sequences were obtained from PBMCs. The receptors originated from a woman aged 40 to 50 in good health and CMV-seropositive.

This sequence joins TRBV7-3 and TRBJ2-3; tentative D call: TRBD1 (6 bases). Germline V CDR1 and CDR2: SGHTA, FQGTGA. The CDR3 spans 16 residues. Trimming left V 5 bases short and J 2 bases short, with 17 bases between. The CDR3 loop is CASSPGTSVFTDTQYF. The CDR3, as DNA: TGTGCCAGCAGCCCCGGGACAAGCGTTTTCACAGATACGCAGTATTTT.

The chain couples TRBV25-1 to TRBJ1-2; 9 bases match TRBD1. Germline V lookup: CDR1 MGHDK, CDR2 SYGVNS. V lost 5 bases to trimming and J lost 5 bases; unmatched junction nucleotides: 3. This CDR3 spans 13 amino acids. The CDR3: CASSHGTGYGYTF. The DNA of the CDR3 is TGTGCCAGCAGTCACGGGACAGGGTATGGCTACACCTTC.

The V call is TRBV5-6, the J call TRBJ2-1; 10 positions match TRBD1. The J segment lost 5 bases and the V segment lost 0 bases, leaving 2 bases of the junction unmatched. The CDR3 is made up of 15 amino acids. Germline CDR1 is SGHDT and CDR2 is YYEEEE. The CDR3 bases are TGTGCCAGCAGCTTGGCGGGACAGGGGAACAATGAGCAGTTCTTC. It is translated as CASSLAGQGNNEQFF. Drawing the rest from reference TRBV5-6 and TRBJ2-1, the complete variable domain is DAGVTQSPTHLIKTRGQQVTLRCSPKSGHDTVSWYQQALGQGPQFIFQYYEEEERQRGNFPDRFSGHQFPNYSSELNVNALLLGDSALYLCASSLAGQGNNEQFFGPGTRLTVL.

The CDR3 spells CASRLAGGIGELFF. The CDR3 nucleotides are TGTGCCAGCAGACTCGCGGGGGGGATAGGGGAGCTGTTTTTT. The rearrangement uses TRBV27 and TRBJ2-2, with 9 nucleotides matching TRBD2. The germline CDR1 and CDR2 sequences are MNHEY and SMNVEV (reference sequence). This CDR3 comprises 14 residues. V shed 6 bases and J 8 bases; nucleotides not matched to a gene: 7.

The chain uses TRBV6-6 and TRBJ1-6; no definite D call. Trimming took off 0 bases at V and 7 bases at J, with 10 bases between the two ends. Germline V gene lookup returns CDR1 MNHNY and CDR2 SVGAGI (reference sequence). The CDR3 contains 15 residues. The CDR3 DNA reads TGTGCCAGCAGTTACTCGAGGGAACAAAATTCACCCCTCCACTTT. It encodes CASSYSREQNSPLHF.

This chain joins TRBV6-1 and TRBJ1-2; D perhaps matches TRBD1 (6 bases). CDR3 length: 16 residues. CDR1 is MNHNS, CDR2 SASEGT, per germline. V lost 2 bases to trimming and J lost 0 bases, with 13 bases between them. CDR3 bases: TGTGCCAGCAGTGAATCACACTACAGGGCTAACTATGGCTACACCTTC. This gives the protein CASSESHYRANYGYTF.

The chain couples TRBV6-1 to TRBJ1-2; 8 bases match TRBD1. This CDR3 is built from 13 residues. J gave up 8 bases and V 4 bases, and 6 bases lay outside the gene matches. Germline loops: CDR1 MNHNS, CDR2 SASEGT. This CDR3 is CASSVQGAEGYTF. The CDR3, as DNA: TGTGCCAGCAGTGTTCAGGGGGCTGAGGGCTACACCTTC.

The gene calls are TRBV5-1 and TRBJ1-2; 7 bases match TRBD1. The junction had 16 bases not matched to a gene; V was cut back by 4 bases and J by 4 bases. CDR3 length: 17 amino acids. Germline V gene data show CDR1 as SGHRS and CDR2 as YFSETQ. CDR3 DNA: TGCGCCAGCAGCCGATTACCCGACAGGGATAGCGCCTATGGCTACACCTTC. Translating it yields CASSRLPDRDSAYGYTF.

The chain employs TRBV7-9 and TRBJ1-6, with D unclear. From germline, CDR1 is SEHNR and CDR2 FQNEAQ (reference sequence). Trimming stripped 1 base from V and 9 bases from J, with 10 bases between. CDR3 length equals 14 residues. The CDR3 loop reads CASSLDSSASPLHF. In nucleotides, the CDR3 is TGTGCCAGCAGCTTAGATAGCTCAGCTTCACCCCTCCACTTT.

A single count supports this clone. V and J are TRBV14 and TRBJ1-2; D is unclear. The CDR3 totals 15 residues. V lost 2 bases, J lost 7 bases, and 17 bases lay in between. Germline V gene data show CDR1 as SGHDN and CDR2 as FVKESK. The CDR3 DNA sequence: TGTGCCAGCAGCCAATTTGATGTCGGGGTAGGTGGCTACACCTTC. Protein: CASSQFDVGVGGYTF.

The chain couples TRBV18 to TRBJ1-1; D gene uncertain. Trimming left V 0 bases short and J 0 bases short, with 17 bases between. The CDR3 has 18 residues. Germline V gene lookup returns CDR1 KGHSH and CDR2 LQKENI. The CDR3 loop reads CASSPPNALGGMNTEAFF. In DNA, the CDR3 is TGTGCCAGCTCACCACCGAACGCTCTGGGAGGAATGAACACTGAAGCTTTCTTT.

The chain is built from TRBV4-1 and TRBJ2-3; TRBD2 matches 7 bases. Germline values: CDR1 MGHRA, CDR2 YSYEKL. The length of the CDR3 is 16 residues. Losses at the gene ends were 4 bases for V and 3 bases for J; bases not matched to a gene: 10. The CDR3 here is CASSRLGGGPTDTQYF. CDR3 nucleotide sequence: TGCGCCAGCAGCCGTTTGGGGGGGGGACCTACAGATACGCAGTATTTT.

The rearrangement uses TRBV4-2 and TRBJ2-7; 7 bases agree with TRBD1. Losses at the gene ends were 5 bases for V and 0 bases for J; bases not matched to a gene: 7. The CDR3 has 15 amino acids. The V gene's germline CDR1 is LGHNA and CDR2 YNFKEQ. In DNA form, the CDR3 reads TGTGCCAGCAGCTATACAGGGGATAGCTCCTACGAGCAGTACTTC. Translation gives CASSYTGDSSYEQYF.

CDR3 DNA sequence: TGCGCCAGCAGCTTACAGGGGAGTGAAAAACTGTTTTTT. Translated: CASSLQGSEKLFF. This chain links TRBV5-1 with TRBJ1-4; 7 bases fit TRBD1. Germline V gene sequence: CDR1 SGHRS, CDR2 YFSETQ. This CDR3 region has 13 residues. V was clipped by 2 bases and J by 7 bases; unmatched bases: 2.

This clone was counted only a few times. The CDR3 nucleotides are TGCGCCAGCAGACGACAGGGATGGCTGAACACTGAAGCTTTCTTT. Translating gives CASRRQGWLNTEAFF. This sequence joins TRBV5-1 and TRBJ1-1, with 7 bases matching TRBD1. This CDR3 has 15 amino acids. Germline loops: CDR1 SGHRS, CDR2 YFSETQ. V lost 5 bases, J lost 0 bases, and 7 bases stayed unmatched.

The CDR3 here is CASSKGGTGDYEQYF. CDR3 in DNA: TGCGCCAGCAGCAAGGGCGGGACAGGGGACTACGAGCAGTACTTC. The J gene is TRBJ2-7, the V gene TRBV5-1, with 10 nucleotides matching TRBD1. Germline-derived CDR1 and CDR2 are SGHRS and YFSETQ. J gave up 3 bases and V 4 bases, and 7 bases lay outside the gene matches. The CDR3 is made up of 15 amino acids.

V usage is TRBV10-1 and J usage is TRBJ2-1; TRBD2 agrees at 10 bases. This CDR3 is built from 14 residues. The V segment lost 4 bases and the J segment 6 bases; nucleotides outside the gene matches: 3. Germline CDR1 is WNHNN and CDR2 is SYGVQD (reference sequence). The CDR3 DNA reads TGCGCCAGCAGTGCTAGCGGGGGATCCAATGAGCAGTTCTTC. It codes for CASSASGGSNEQFF.

This sequence joins TRBV30 and TRBJ1-5; TRBD1 agrees at 9 bases. Per the germline V gene, CDR1 is GTSNPN and CDR2 is SVGIG (reference sequence). The CDR3 runs 13 residues. The V gene end was trimmed by 3 bases and the J gene end by 4 bases; junction bases not matched to a gene: 1. In DNA form, the CDR3 reads TGTGCCTGGAGCGGGACAGGGAATCAGCCCCAGCATTTT. The encoded protein is CAWSGTGNQPQHF.

This clone was seen more than once but under ten times. The chain has TRBV7-9 and TRBJ2-2, with TRBD1 identical over 7 bases. Germline V lookup: CDR1 SEHNR, CDR2 FQNEAQ (reference sequence). Trimming cost V 4 bases and J 4 bases; bases outside gene matches: 9. CDR3 length: 16 residues. The CDR3: CASSSRTGVSTGELFF. DNA for the CDR3: TGTGCCAGCAGCTCCCGGACAGGTGTATCCACCGGGGAGCTGTTTTTT.